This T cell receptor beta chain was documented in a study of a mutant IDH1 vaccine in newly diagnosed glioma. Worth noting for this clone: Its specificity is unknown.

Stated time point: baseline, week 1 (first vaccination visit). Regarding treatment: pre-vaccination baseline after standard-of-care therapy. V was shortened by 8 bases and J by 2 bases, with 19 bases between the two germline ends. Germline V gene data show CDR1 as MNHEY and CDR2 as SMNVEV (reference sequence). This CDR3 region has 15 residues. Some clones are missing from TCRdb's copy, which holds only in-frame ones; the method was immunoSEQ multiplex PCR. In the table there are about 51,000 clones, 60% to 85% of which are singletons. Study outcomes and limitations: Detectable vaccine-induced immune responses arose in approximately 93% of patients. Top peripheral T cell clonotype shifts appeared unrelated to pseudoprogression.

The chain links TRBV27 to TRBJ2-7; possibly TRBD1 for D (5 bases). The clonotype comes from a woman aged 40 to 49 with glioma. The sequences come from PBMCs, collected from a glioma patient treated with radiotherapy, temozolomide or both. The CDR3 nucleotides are TGTGCCAGCGGCTTATTATCGACAGCCACCTACGAGCAGTACTTC. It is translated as CASGLLSTATYEQYF.